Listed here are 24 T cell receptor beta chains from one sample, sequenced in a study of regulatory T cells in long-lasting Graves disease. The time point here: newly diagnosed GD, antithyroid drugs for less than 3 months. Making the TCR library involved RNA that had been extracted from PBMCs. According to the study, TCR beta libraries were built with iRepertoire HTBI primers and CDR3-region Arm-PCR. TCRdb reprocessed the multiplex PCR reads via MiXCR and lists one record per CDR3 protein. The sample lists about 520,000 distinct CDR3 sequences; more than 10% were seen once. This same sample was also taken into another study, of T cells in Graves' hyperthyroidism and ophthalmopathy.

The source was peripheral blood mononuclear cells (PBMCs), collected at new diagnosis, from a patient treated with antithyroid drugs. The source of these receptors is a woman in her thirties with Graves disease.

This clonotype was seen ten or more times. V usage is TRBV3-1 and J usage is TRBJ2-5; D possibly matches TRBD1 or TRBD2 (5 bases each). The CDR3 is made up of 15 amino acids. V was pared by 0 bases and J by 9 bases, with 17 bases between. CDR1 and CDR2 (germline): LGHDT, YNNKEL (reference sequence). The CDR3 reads CASSQDRTGRAAQYF. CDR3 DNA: TGTGCCAGCAGCCAAGATCGGACGGGACGGGCGGCCCAGTACTTC.

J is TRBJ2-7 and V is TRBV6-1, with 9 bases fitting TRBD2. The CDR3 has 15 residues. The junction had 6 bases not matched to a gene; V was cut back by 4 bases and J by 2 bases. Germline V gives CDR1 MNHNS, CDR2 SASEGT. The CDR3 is CASSGSGSPPYEQYV. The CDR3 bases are TGTGCCAGCAGTGGTAGCGGGAGTCCGCCCTACGAGCAGTACGTC.

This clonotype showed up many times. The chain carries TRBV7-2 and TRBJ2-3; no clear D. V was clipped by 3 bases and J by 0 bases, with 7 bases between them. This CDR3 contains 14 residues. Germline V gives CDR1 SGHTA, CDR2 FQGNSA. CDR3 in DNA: TGTGCCAGCAGCTTCGGACGGAGCACAGATACGCAGTATTTT. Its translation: CASSFGRSTDTQYF. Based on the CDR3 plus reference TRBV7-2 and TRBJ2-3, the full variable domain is GAGVSQSPSNKVTEKGKDVELRCDPISGHTALYWYRQSLGQGLEFLIYFQGNSAPDKSGLPSDRFSAERTGGSVSTLTIQRTQQEDSAVYLCASSFGRSTDTQYFGPGTRLTVL.

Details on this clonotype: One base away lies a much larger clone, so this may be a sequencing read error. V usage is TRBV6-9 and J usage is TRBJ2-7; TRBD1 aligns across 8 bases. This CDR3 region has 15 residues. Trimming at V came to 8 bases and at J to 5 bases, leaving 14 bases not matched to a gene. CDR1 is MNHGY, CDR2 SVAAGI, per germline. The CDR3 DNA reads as TGTGCCAGCTGTGACCCCGGGACAGGCCACCACGAGCAGTACTTC. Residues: CASCDPGTGHHEQYF.

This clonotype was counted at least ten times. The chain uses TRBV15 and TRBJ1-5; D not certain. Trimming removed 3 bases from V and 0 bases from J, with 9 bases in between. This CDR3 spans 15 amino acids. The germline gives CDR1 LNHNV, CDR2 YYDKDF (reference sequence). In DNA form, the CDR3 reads TGTGCCACCAGCAGGGCTATAGCTAGCAATCAGCCCCAGCATTTT. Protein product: CATSRAIASNQPQHF. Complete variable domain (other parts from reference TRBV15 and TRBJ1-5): DAMVIQNPRYQVTQFGKPVTLSCSQTLNHNVMYWYQQKSSQAPKLLFHYYDKDFNNEADTPDNFQSRRPNTSFCFLDIRSPGLGDTAMYLCATSRAIASNQPQHFGDGTRLSIL.

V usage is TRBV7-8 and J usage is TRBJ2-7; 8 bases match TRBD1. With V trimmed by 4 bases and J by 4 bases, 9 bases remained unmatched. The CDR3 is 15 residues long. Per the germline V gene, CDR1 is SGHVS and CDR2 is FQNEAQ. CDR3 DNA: TGTGCCAGCAGCTCCTGGACAGGGAGTATGTACGAGCAGTACTTC. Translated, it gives CASSSWTGSMYEQYF. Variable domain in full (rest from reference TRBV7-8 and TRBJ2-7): GAGVSQSPRYKVAKRGQDVALRCDPISGHVSLFWYQQALGQGPEFLTYFQNEAQLDKSGLPSDRFFAERPEGSVSTLKIQRTQQEDSAVYLCASSSWTGSMYEQYFGPGTRLTVT.

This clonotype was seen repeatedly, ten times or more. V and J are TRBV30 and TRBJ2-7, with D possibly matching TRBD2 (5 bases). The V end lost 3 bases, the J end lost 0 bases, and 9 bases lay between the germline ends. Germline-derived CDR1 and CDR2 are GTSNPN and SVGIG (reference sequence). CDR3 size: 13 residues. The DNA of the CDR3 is TGTGCCTGGAGGTTTGGGAGCTCCTACGAGCAGTACTTC. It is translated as CAWRFGSSYEQYF.

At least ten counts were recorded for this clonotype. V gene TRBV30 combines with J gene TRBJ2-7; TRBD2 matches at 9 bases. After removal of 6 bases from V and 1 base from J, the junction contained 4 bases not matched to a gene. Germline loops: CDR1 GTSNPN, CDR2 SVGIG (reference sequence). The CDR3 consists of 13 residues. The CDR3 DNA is TGTGCCTGCCGGCTAGCGGGATCCTACGAGCAGTACTTC. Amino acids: CACRLAGSYEQYF. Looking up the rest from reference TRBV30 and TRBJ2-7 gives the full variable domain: SQTIHQWPATLVQPVGSPLSLECTVEGTSNPNLYWYRQAAGRGLQLLFYSVGIGQISSEVPQNLSASRPQDRQFILSSKKLLLSDSGFYLCACRLAGSYEQYFGPGTRLTVT.

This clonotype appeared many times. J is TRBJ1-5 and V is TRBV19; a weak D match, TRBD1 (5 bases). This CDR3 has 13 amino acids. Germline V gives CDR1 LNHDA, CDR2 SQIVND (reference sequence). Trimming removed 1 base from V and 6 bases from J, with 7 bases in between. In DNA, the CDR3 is TGTGCCAGTAGTATAGCCGGGGGTCAGCCCCAGCATTTT. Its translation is CASSIAGGQPQHF.

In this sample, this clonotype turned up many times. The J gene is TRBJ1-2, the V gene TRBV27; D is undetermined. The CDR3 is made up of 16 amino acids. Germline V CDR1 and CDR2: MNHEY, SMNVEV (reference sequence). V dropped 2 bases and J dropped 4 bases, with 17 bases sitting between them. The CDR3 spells CASSLVVLGSPYGYTF. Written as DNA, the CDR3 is TGTGCCAGCAGTTTAGTTGTCCTGGGTTCCCCCTATGGCTACACCTTC.

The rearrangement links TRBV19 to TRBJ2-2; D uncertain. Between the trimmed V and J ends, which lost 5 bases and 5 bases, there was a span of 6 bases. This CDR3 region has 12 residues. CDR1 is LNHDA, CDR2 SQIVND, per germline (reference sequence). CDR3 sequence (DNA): TGTGCCAGTAGTGCTCTTACCGGGGAGCTGTTTTTT. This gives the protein CASSALTGELFF. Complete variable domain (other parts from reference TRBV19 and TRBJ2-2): DGGITQSPKYLFRKEGQNVTLSCEQNLNHDAMYWYRQDPGQGLRLIYYSQIVNDFQKGDIAEGYSVSREKKESFPLTVTSAQKNPTAFYLCASSALTGELFFGEGSRLTVL.

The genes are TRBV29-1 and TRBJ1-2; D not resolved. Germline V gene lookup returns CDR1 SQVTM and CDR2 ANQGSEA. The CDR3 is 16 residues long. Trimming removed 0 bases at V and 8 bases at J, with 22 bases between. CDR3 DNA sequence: TGCAGCGTTGAAGACGGCAGGCTACAGTCCTTTTTCGGCTACACCTTC. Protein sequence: CSVEDGRLQSFFGYTF. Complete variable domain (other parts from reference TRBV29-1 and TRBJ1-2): SAVISQKPSRDICQRGTSLTIQCQVDSQVTMMFWYRQQPGQSLTLIATANQGSEATYESGFVIDKFPISRPNLTFSTLTVSNMSPEDSSIYLCSVEDGRLQSFFGYTFGSGTRLTVV.

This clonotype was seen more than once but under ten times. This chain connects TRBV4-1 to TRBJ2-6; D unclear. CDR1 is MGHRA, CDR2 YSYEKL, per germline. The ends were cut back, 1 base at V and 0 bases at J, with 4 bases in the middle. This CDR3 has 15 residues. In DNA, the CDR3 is TGCGCCAGCAGCCAAGTACGCTCTGGGGCCAACGTCCTGACTTTC. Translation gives CASSQVRSGANVLTF.

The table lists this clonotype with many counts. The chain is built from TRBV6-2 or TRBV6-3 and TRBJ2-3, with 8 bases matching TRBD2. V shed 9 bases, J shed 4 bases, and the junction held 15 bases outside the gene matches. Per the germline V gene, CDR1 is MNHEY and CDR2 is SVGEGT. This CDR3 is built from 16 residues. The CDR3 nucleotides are TGTGCCAGTAGGAGATTAGCGGGAATCGTAGCAGATACGCAGTATTTT. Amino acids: CASRRLAGIVADTQYF.

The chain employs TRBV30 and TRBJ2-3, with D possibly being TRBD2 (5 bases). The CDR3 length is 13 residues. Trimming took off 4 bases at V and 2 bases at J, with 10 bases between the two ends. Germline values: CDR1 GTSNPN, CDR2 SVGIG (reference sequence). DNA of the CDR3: TGTGCCTGGATGCGGGCAGCCACAGATACGCAGTATTTT. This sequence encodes CAWMRAATDTQYF.

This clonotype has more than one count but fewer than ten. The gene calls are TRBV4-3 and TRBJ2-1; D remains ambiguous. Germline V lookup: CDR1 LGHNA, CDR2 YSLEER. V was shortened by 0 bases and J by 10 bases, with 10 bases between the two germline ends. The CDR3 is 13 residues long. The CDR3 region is CASSQEPLTEQFF. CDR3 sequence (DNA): TGCGCCAGCAGCCAAGAACCCCTCACGGAGCAGTTCTTC.

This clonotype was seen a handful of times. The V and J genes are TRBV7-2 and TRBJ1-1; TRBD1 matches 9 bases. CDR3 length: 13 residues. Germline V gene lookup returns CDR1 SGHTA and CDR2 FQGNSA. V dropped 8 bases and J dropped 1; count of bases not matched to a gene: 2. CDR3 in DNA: TGTGCCAGCGGACAGGGGAGGAACACTGAAGCTTTCTTT. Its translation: CASGQGRNTEAFF.

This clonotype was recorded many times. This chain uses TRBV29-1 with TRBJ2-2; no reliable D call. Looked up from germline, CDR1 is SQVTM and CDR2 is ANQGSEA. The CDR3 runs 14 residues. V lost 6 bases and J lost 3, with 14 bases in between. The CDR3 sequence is CSVSFTGDTGELFF. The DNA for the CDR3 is TGCAGCGTCTCATTTACTGGGGACACCGGGGAGCTGTTTTTT.

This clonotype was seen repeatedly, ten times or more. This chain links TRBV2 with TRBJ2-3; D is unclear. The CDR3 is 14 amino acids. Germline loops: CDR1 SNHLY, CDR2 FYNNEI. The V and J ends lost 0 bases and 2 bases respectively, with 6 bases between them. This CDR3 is CASSEAWNTDTQYF. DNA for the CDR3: TGTGCCAGCAGTGAAGCCTGGAACACAGATACGCAGTATTTT.

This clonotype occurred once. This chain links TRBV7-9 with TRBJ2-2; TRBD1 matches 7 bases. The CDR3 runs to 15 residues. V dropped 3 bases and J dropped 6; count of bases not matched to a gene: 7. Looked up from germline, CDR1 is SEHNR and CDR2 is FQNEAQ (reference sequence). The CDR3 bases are TGTGCCAGCAGCTTGAGGGGGCCCAACGCCGGGGAGCTGTTTTTT. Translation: CASSLRGPNAGELFF.

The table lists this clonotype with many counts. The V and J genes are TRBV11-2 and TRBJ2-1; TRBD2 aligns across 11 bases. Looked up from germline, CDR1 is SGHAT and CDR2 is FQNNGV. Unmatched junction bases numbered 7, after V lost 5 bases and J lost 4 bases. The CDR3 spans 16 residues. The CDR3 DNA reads TGTGCCAGCAGCGGACCGGGACTAGCGGATTACAATGAGCAGTTCTTC. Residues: CASSGPGLADYNEQFF.

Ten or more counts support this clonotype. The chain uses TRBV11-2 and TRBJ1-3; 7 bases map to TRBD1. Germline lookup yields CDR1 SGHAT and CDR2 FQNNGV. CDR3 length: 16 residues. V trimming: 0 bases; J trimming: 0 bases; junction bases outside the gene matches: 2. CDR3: CASSLEGQLSGNTIYF. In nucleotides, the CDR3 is TGTGCCAGCAGCTTAGAGGGACAGCTCTCTGGAAACACCATATATTTT. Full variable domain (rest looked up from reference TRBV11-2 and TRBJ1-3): EAGVAQSPRYKIIEKRQSVAFWCNPISGHATLYWYQQILGQGPKLLIQFQNNGVVDDSQLPKDRFSAERLKGVDSTLKIQPAKLEDSAVYLCASSLEGQLSGNTIYFGEGSWLTVV.

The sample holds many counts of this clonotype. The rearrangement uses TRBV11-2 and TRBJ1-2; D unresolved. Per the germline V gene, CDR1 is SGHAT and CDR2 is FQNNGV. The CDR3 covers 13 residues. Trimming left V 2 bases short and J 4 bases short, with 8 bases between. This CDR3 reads CASSLRAVYGYTF. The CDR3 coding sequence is TGTGCCAGCAGCTTAAGAGCGGTCTATGGCTACACCTTC.

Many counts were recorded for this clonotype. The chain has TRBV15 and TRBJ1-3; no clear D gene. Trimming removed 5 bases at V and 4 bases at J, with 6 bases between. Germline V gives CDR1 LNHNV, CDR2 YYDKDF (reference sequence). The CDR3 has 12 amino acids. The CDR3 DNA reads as TGTGCCACCAGCCCTCCCGGAAACACCATATATTTT. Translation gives CATSPPGNTIYF.